The 22 T cell receptor beta chains in this list originate from one sample, sequenced in a study of early stage breast cancer tumors. The assay was immunoSEQ multiplex PCR, and TCRdb's table has in-frame clones only and misses some. The table includes about 72,000 clones, roughly 84% detected once. The sample was blood. The receptors stem from a person aged 55-75 years with breast cancer.

The chain joins TRBV19 to TRBJ2-3, with 8 bases identical to TRBD2. The trim removed 1 base at V and 3 bases at J, leaving 9 bases unmatched. Germline V lookup: CDR1 LNHDA, CDR2 SQIVND (reference sequence). The CDR3 contains 17 residues. Written as DNA, the CDR3 is TGTGCCAGTAGTATAGTTGGGTTAGCGGGGCGAACAGATACGCAGTATTTT. Its translation is CASSIVGLAGRTDTQYF.

This chain joins TRBV7-9 and TRBJ1-4; TRBD1 agrees at 8 bases. V dropped 4 bases and J dropped 7; count of bases not matched to a gene: 2. CDR1 SEHNR and CDR2 FQNEAQ come from the germline V gene (reference sequence). The CDR3 extends over 13 amino acids. Here the CDR3 reads CASSSGQGEKLFF. The DNA for the CDR3 is TGTGCCAGCAGCTCAGGACAGGGTGAAAAACTGTTTTTT.

This clone has just one count. This sequence joins TRBV7-8 and TRBJ1-4; D might be TRBD1 (6 bases). V was clipped by 5 bases and J by 8 bases, with 12 bases between them. The CDR3 consists of 13 residues. Germline V gene data show CDR1 as SGHVS and CDR2 as FQNEAQ. In DNA, the CDR3 is TGTGCCAGCAGCCCTTGGGGGCAGGAAAAACTGTTTTTT. Protein sequence: CASSPWGQEKLFF.

V and J are TRBV6-1 and TRBJ1-5; 7 nucleotides match TRBD1. There are 13 residues in the CDR3. The ends lost 6 bases at V and 6 bases at J; junction bases unmatched: 5. Germline CDR1 is MNHNS and CDR2 is SASEGT. The CDR3 reads CASRDREGQPQHF. The CDR3 DNA reads TGTGCCAGCAGAGACAGGGAAGGTCAGCCCCAGCATTTT.

The chain combines TRBV4-2 with TRBJ1-1; D may be TRBD1 (6 bases). This CDR3 is 14 amino acids long. The germline CDR1 and CDR2 sequences are LGHNA and YNFKEQ. V lost 1 base to trimming and J lost 7 bases, with 13 bases between them. CDR3 region: CASSQGVQGFEAFF. CDR3 nucleotide sequence: TGTGCCAGCAGCCAAGGTGTACAGGGATTTGAAGCTTTCTTT.

In its sample, this clone was seen a few times. The genes are TRBV10-3 and TRBJ1-1; TRBD1 is a possible D gene (6 bases). This CDR3 has 14 residues. V lost 10 bases, J lost 0 bases, and 15 bases lay in between. CDR1 and CDR2 from the germline V gene are ENHRY and SYGVKD. This chain's CDR3 is CATTPGAMNTEAFF. CDR3 bases: TGTGCCACGACTCCGGGGGCCATGAACACTGAAGCTTTCTTT.

V usage is TRBV5-6 and J usage is TRBJ2-3; 11 positions match TRBD2. Trimming removed 2 bases from V and 1 base from J; junction bases left unmatched: 6. The CDR3 has 17 residues. CDR1 and CDR2 (germline): SGHDT, YYEEEE. CDR3 protein: CASSFISGGAGTDTQYF. In DNA, the CDR3 is TGTGCCAGCAGCTTTATTAGCGGGGGGGCCGGCACAGATACGCAGTATTTT.

The rearrangement uses TRBV2 and TRBJ2-3, with 7 positions matching TRBD1. CDR3 length: 13 residues. V lost 11 bases, J lost 0 bases, and 5 bases stayed unmatched. Germline loops: CDR1 SNHLY, CDR2 FYNNEI. CDR3 protein: CAGGQESTDTQYF. The CDR3 DNA is TGTGCCGGAGGACAGGAAAGCACAGATACGCAGTATTTT.

The chain uses TRBV28 and TRBJ1-1; 8 nucleotides agree with TRBD1. Looked up from germline, CDR1 is MDHEN and CDR2 is SYDVKM. CDR3 length: 14 residues. Trimming took 3 bases from V and 3 from J; bases not matched to a gene: 3. CDR3 nucleotides: TGTGCCAGCAGTTTGGACAGGGTGGACACTGAAGCTTTCTTT. The encoded protein is CASSLDRVDTEAFF.

This clone turned up a few times. V gene TRBV4-2 combines with J gene TRBJ1-5; 8 bases match TRBD1. V trimming: 0 bases; J trimming: 6 bases; junction bases outside the gene matches: 7. CDR3 length equals 16 residues. Germline CDR1 LGHNA, CDR2 YNFKEQ. The CDR3 spells CASSQEGPGGVQPQHF. CDR3 DNA sequence: TGTGCCAGCAGCCAAGAGGGACCAGGGGGCGTTCAGCCCCAGCATTTT.

V gene TRBV9 combines with J gene TRBJ1-2; no clear D gene. CDR1 and CDR2 from the germline V gene are SGDLS and YYNGEE. Deletions cut 0 bases from V and 8 bases from J, with 23 bases between. This CDR3 is 17 amino acids long. The CDR3 DNA reads TGTGCCAGCAGCGTAGGAAAAGGACCAACCTGGCCGGACGGCTACACCTTC. This gives the protein CASSVGKGPTWPDGYTF.

CDR3 residues: CASSLPRQGLVSYEQYF. The CDR3 DNA follows: TGTGCCAGCAGTTTACCCCGACAGGGGCTGGTCTCCTACGAGCAGTACTTC. The J gene is TRBJ2-7, the V gene TRBV28; 8 positions agree with TRBD1. This CDR3 has 17 amino acids. Germline values: CDR1 MDHEN, CDR2 SYDVKM. V was clipped by 2 bases and J by 0 bases; unmatched bases: 9.

This chain joins TRBV4-2 and TRBJ2-3; possibly TRBD2 for D (6 bases). In germline, CDR1 is LGHNA, CDR2 YNFKEQ. There are 14 residues in the CDR3. The germline V and J ends were trimmed by 2 bases and 3 bases, with 9 bases remaining between them. This CDR3 is CASSQREFTDTQYF. Written as DNA, the CDR3 is TGTGCCAGCAGCCAACGGGAGTTTACAGATACGCAGTATTTT.

This chain connects TRBV4-2 to TRBJ2-5; D uncertain. V lost 0 bases, J lost 2 bases, and 10 bases lay in between. From germline, CDR1 is LGHNA and CDR2 YNFKEQ. The CDR3 runs 15 residues. CDR3 coding DNA: TGTGCCAGCAGCCAAGAAGGCGGCAGACAAGAGACCCAGTACTTC. It yields the protein CASSQEGGRQETQYF.

The chain couples TRBV6-5 to TRBJ1-2; 9 bases agree with TRBD1. Per germline, CDR1 MNHEY and CDR2 SVGAGI. The CDR3 contains 12 residues. V trimming: 6 bases; J trimming: 6 bases; junction bases outside the gene matches: 2. The CDR3 loop reads CASRGQGNGYTF. For the CDR3, the DNA is TGTGCCAGCAGAGGACAGGGGAATGGCTACACCTTC.

This clone was detected a few times. This chain joins TRBV7-2 and TRBJ1-2, with unresolved D. CDR1 and CDR2 (germline): SGHTA, FQGNSA. CDR3 length: 15 residues. V was cut by 1 base and J by 8 bases, with 17 bases left in between. CDR3 region: CASSLEGRVMKGYTF. The CDR3 region has the DNA TGTGCCAGCAGCTTAGAAGGCAGAGTAATGAAAGGCTACACCTTC.

The genes are TRBV5-5 and TRBJ1-6, with TRBD1 matching over 7 bases. The ends lost 3 bases at V and 9 bases at J; junction bases unmatched: 6. The germline CDR1 and CDR2 sequences are SGHKS and YYEKEE (reference sequence). This CDR3 has 14 residues. CDR3 protein: CASSSQGEGSPLHF. In DNA, the CDR3 is TGTGCCAGCAGCTCGCAGGGGGAGGGTTCACCCCTCCACTTT.

The V and J genes are TRBV15 and TRBJ1-4, with unresolved D. This CDR3 has 16 residues. The germline CDR1 and CDR2 sequences are LNHNV and YYDKDF (reference sequence). V lost 0 bases to trimming and J lost 7 bases, with 15 bases between them. The CDR3 sequence is CATSRDPGRMGEKLFF. DNA of the CDR3: TGTGCCACCAGCAGAGATCCAGGAAGGATGGGTGAAAAACTGTTTTTT.

The chain joins TRBV6-5 to TRBJ2-7; the D gene is possibly TRBD1 (5 bases). With 7 bases removed from V and 0 bases from J, the gap between germline ends came to 7 bases. The CDR3 totals 12 residues. In germline, CDR1 is MNHEY, CDR2 SVGAGI. The CDR3 sequence: CASTTGSYEQYF. CDR3 sequence (DNA): TGTGCCAGCACTACAGGCTCCTACGAGCAGTACTTC.

The gene calls are TRBV7-3 and TRBJ2-3; 7 bases agree with TRBD2. The CDR3 length is 16 residues. CDR1 and CDR2 from the germline V gene are SGHTA and FQGTGA. Losses at the gene ends were 2 bases for V and 1 base for J; bases not matched to a gene: 6. The CDR3 here is CASSLGWLAGTDTQYF. DNA for the CDR3: TGTGCCAGCAGCTTAGGTTGGCTAGCGGGCACAGATACGCAGTATTTT.

V is TRBV2 and J is TRBJ1-6; 7 bases line up with TRBD1. The CDR3 is 15 residues long. Trimming took 9 bases from V and 7 from J; bases not matched to a gene: 12. From germline, CDR1 is SNHLY and CDR2 FYNNEI. The CDR3 loop reads CASRDRDRVNSPLHF. CDR3 DNA: TGTGCCAGTCGTGACCGAGACAGGGTGAATTCACCCCTCCACTTT.

In regard to this clone: This same CDR3 is encoded by further DNA sequences in the sample. The chain joins TRBV5-1 to TRBJ2-3; 7 positions agree with TRBD2. This CDR3 spans 13 amino acids. Losses at the gene ends were 4 bases for V and 3 bases for J; bases not matched to a gene: 2. The germline gives CDR1 SGHRS, CDR2 YFSETQ. As DNA, the CDR3 is TGCGCCAGCAGCAGGGAGGGGACAGATACGCAGTATTTT. This encodes CASSREGTDTQYF.